The 17 T cell receptor beta chains in this list originate from one sample, sequenced in a study of T cells in Graves' hyperthyroidism and ophthalmopathy. TCR beta CDR3 regions were amplified from RNA. HTBI primers were used for first-round RT-PCR of the TCR CDR3. MiXCR was run by TCRdb on the multiplex PCR reads, yielding one entry per CDR3 protein. The repertoire has hundreds of thousands of distinct CDR3 sequences, approximately 42% of them found once; the top ten carry about 7.7%. The sample was peripheral blood or thyroid tissue (not recorded which). The receptors were gathered from an adult man with Graves' disease, either hyperthyroidism or ophthalmopathy (not recorded which).

There are many counts of this clonotype. V gene TRBV29-1 combines with J gene TRBJ1-2; D is unresolved. The V and J ends lost 3 bases and 8 bases respectively, with 10 bases between them. Germline CDR1 reads SQVTM; CDR2 reads ANQGSEA. The CDR3 extends over 11 amino acids. The CDR3, as DNA: TGCAGCGTTGATCTTGGGAGAGGCTACACCTTC. This encodes CSVDLGRGYTF.

This clonotype was detected many times. V and J are TRBV20-1 and TRBJ2-7, with TRBD2 matching over 7 bases. This CDR3 spans 14 amino acids. V trimming: 3 bases; J trimming: 2 bases; junction bases outside the gene matches: 7. Germline-derived CDR1 and CDR2 are DFQATT and SNEGSKA (reference sequence). Here the CDR3 reads CSASPSGDAYEQYF. The CDR3 DNA is TGCAGTGCTAGCCCCAGCGGGGACGCCTACGAGCAGTACTTC.

This clonotype was detected only once. J is TRBJ2-1 and V is TRBV20-1; D might be TRBD1 (6 bases). Germline CDR1 reads DFQATT; CDR2 reads SNEGSKA (reference sequence). This CDR3 comprises 13 residues. V lost 5 bases to trimming and J lost 4 bases, with 12 bases between them. The CDR3: CSAGAGDYNEQFF. Written as DNA, the CDR3 is TGCAGTGCTGGAGCAGGGGATTACAATGAGCAGTTCTTC.

This clonotype appeared a few times. The chain joins TRBV7-2 to TRBJ2-5; D not certain. This CDR3 is built from 16 residues. The germline V and J ends were trimmed by 2 bases and 5 bases, with 18 bases remaining between them. Germline V gene lookup returns CDR1 SGHTA and CDR2 FQGNSA. CDR3 amino acids: CASSLSGNMGRETQYF. The CDR3 DNA follows: TGTGCCAGCAGCTTATCCGGTAATATGGGTCGGGAGACCCAGTACTTC.

Ten or more counts support this clonotype. The chain combines TRBV24-1 with TRBJ2-7; 8 bases align to TRBD1. The germline V gene encodes CDR1 KGHDR and CDR2 SFDVKD. Trimming cost V 3 bases and J 7 bases; bases outside gene matches: 10. The CDR3 contains 15 residues. CDR3 region: CATSDPRTGTREQYF. In DNA, the CDR3 is TGTGCCACCAGTGATCCAAGGACAGGGACCAGGGAGCAGTACTTC.

The rearrangement joins TRBV20-1 to TRBJ2-5; no definite D call. V dropped 7 bases and J dropped 0 bases, with 6 bases sitting between them. From germline, CDR1 is DFQATT and CDR2 SNEGSKA (reference sequence). The length of the CDR3 is 11 residues. The CDR3 spells CSEGDQETQYF. CDR3 DNA sequence: TGCAGTGAAGGCGACCAAGAGACCCAGTACTTC.

Of note for this clonotype: A much larger clone differs by one base, so this may be a read error. The chain employs TRBV7-8 and TRBJ1-1, with 7 bases that match TRBD1. The length of the CDR3 is 14 residues. V was pared by 7 bases and J by 0 bases, with 5 bases of the junction left unmatched. Per the germline V gene, CDR1 is SGHVS and CDR2 is FQNEAQ. CDR3 protein: CASIAGTVNTEAFF. The CDR3 DNA reads as TGTGCCAGCATCGCCGGGACAGTGAACACTGAAGCTTTCTTT.

This clonotype was recorded a few times. CDR3 bases: TGTGCCAGCAGCCAAGATCTCGGCGGTCGAGGCTACACCTTC. It encodes CASSQDLGGRGYTF. The V gene is TRBV14, the J gene TRBJ1-2; D is ambiguous. Germline lookup yields CDR1 SGHDN and CDR2 FVKESK. V lost 0 bases and J 8 bases, leaving 13 bases between the germline ends. The CDR3 length is 14 residues.

The CDR3 sequence is CASSGLGNGSPLHF. For the CDR3, the DNA is TGTGCCAGCAGCGGCCTGGGGAACGGTTCACCCCTCCACTTT. The J gene is TRBJ1-6, the V gene TRBV7-2; D not certain. CDR3 length equals 14 residues. Trimming cost V 5 bases and J 9 bases, with 14 bases left between them. Germline V gene lookup returns CDR1 SGHTA and CDR2 FQGNSA. Using reference TRBV7-2 and TRBJ1-6 for the parts outside the CDR3, the full variable domain is GAGVSQSPSNKVTEKGKDVELRCDPISGHTALYWYRQSLGQGLEFLIYFQGNSAPDKSGLPSDRFSAERTGGSVSTLTIQRTQQEDSAVYLCASSGLGNGSPLHFGNGTRLTVT.

The chain couples TRBV13 to TRBJ1-2; D might be TRBD1 (6 bases). The CDR3 runs to 16 residues. Germline CDR1 reads PRHDT; CDR2 reads FYEKMQ (reference sequence). V was clipped by 0 bases and J by 5 bases, with 16 bases between them. Written as DNA, the CDR3 is TGTGCCAGCAGCTTAGGACAGGGACCAGCACAATATGGCTACACCTTC. Translating gives CASSLGQGPAQYGYTF.

This clonotype was seen many times. The chain combines TRBV2 with TRBJ1-6; no definite D call. The V end was cut by 2 bases, the J end by 2 bases, with 10 bases between. CDR3 length equals 16 residues. Germline CDR1 reads SNHLY; CDR2 reads FYNNEI. This CDR3 is CASSETRRTYNSPLHF. CDR3 in DNA: TGTGCCAGCAGTGAAACACGCCGCACCTATAATTCACCCCTCCACTTT.

This clonotype was observed a handful of times. The rearrangement uses TRBV7-8 and TRBJ1-5; possible D gene TRBD1, 5 bases. Germline V CDR1 and CDR2: SGHVS, FQNEAQ. Trimming left V 5 bases short and J 3 bases short, with 23 bases between. This CDR3 spans 18 amino acids. The CDR3: CASSPAPAGPGNNQPQHF. CDR3 coding DNA: TGTGCCAGCAGCCCGGCCCCGGCAGGGCCGGGGAACAATCAGCCCCAGCATTTT.

The rearrangement uses TRBV7-2 and TRBJ1-1; TRBD1 matches at 7 bases. Germline V CDR1 and CDR2: SGHTA, FQGNSA. V dropped 7 bases and J dropped 7; count of bases not matched to a gene: 15. CDR3 length: 15 residues. The CDR3 DNA sequence: TGTGCCAGCACCTCACAACAGGGGCGTAATGTTGAAGCTTTCTTT. Amino acids: CASTSQQGRNVEAFF.

The chain links TRBV6-5 to TRBJ1-2, with 9 bases lining up with TRBD1. The junction had 12 bases not matched to a gene; V was cut back by 7 bases and J by 3 bases. The germline CDR1 and CDR2 sequences are MNHEY and SVGAGI. This CDR3 has 16 residues. The CDR3: CASISRDRVLDYGYTF. The CDR3 DNA reads as TGTGCCAGCATCTCTCGGGACAGGGTTCTGGACTATGGCTACACCTTC.

This chain joins TRBV20-1 and TRBJ2-5, with D uncertain. V was shortened by 5 bases and J by 4 bases, with 14 bases between the two germline ends. The CDR3 is 13 amino acids. Germline assignment: CDR1 DFQATT and CDR2 SNEGSKA (reference sequence). DNA of the CDR3: TGCAGTGCTCCCCAGGCCCCGGGAGAGACCCAGTACTTC. Residues: CSAPQAPGETQYF.

Many counts were recorded for this clonotype. This chain connects TRBV2 to TRBJ2-5; 9 bases align to TRBD2. The CDR3 extends over 13 amino acids. Germline V gene data show CDR1 as SNHLY and CDR2 as FYNNEI. Losses at the gene ends were 4 bases for V and 6 bases for J; bases not matched to a gene: 3. CDR3 region: CASSGGLAKTQYF. DNA of the CDR3: TGTGCCAGCAGTGGTGGACTAGCGAAGACCCAGTACTTC.

A word on this clonotype: Relative to the germline gene, one junction end is altered; a read error may explain this. The chain couples TRBV15 to TRBJ1-2; 7 bases fit TRBD1. CDR3 length: 13 residues. Looked up from germline, CDR1 is LNHNV and CDR2 is YYDKDF (reference sequence). The CDR3 DNA sequence: TGTGCCAGCAGCATCCCCGGGACAGATGGCTACACCTTC. Amino acid sequence: CASSIPGTDGYTF.